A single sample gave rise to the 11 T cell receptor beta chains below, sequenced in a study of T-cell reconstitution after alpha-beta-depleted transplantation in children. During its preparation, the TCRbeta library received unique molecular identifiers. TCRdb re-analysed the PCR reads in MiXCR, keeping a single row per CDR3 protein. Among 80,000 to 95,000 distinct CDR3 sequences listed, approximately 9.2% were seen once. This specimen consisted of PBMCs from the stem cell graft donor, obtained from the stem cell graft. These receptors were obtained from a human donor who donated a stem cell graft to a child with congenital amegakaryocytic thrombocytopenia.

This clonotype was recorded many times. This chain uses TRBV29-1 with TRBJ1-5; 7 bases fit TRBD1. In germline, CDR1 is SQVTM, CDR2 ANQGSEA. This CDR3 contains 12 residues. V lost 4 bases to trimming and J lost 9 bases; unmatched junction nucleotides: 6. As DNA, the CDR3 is TGCAGCGTTGCGGGGCAGGGGGGGCCCCAGCATTTT. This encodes CSVAGQGGPQHF.

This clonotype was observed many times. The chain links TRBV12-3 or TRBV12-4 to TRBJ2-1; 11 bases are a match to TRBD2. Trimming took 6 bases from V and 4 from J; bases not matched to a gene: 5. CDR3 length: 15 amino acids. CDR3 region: CASSPGLAEYNEQFF. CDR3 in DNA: TGTGCCAGCAGCCCGGGACTAGCGGAATACAATGAGCAGTTCTTC.

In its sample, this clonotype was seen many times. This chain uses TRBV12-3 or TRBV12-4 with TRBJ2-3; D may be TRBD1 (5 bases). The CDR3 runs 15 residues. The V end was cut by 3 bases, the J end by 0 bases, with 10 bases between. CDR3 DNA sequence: TGTGCCAGCAGTTTTAGACAGCCTAGCACAGATACGCAGTATTTT. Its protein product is CASSFRQPSTDTQYF.

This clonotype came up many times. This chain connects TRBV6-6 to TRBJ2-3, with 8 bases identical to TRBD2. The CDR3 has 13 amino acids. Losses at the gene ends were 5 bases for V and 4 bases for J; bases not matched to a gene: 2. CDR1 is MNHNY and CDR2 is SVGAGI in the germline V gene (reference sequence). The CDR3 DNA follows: TGTGCCAGCAGTCTACTAGCGGCAGATACGCAGTATTTT. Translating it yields CASSLLAADTQYF.

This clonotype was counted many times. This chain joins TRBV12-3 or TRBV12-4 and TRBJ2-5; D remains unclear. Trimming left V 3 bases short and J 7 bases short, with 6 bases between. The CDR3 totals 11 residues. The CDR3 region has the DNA TGTGCCAGCAGTTTGACCGGGACCCAGTACTTC. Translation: CASSLTGTQYF.

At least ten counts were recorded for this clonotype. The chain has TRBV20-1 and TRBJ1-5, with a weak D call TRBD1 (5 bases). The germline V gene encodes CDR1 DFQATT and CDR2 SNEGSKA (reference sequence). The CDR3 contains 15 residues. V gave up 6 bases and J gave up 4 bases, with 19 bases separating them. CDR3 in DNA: TGCAGTGCAGCGGGGGGGAAGGGTGAGAATCAGCCCCAGCATTTT. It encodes CSAAGGKGENQPQHF.

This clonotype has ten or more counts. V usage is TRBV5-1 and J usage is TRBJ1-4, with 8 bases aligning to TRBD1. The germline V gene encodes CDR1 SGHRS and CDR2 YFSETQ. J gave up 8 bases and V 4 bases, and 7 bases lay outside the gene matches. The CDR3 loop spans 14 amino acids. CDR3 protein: CASSGTGRTEKLFF. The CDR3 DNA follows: TGCGCCAGCAGCGGGACAGGAAGGACGGAAAAACTGTTTTTT.

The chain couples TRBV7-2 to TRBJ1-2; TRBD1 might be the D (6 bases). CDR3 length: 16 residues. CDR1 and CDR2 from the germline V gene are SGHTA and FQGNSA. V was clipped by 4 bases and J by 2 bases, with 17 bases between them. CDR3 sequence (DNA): TGTGCCAGCAGCTCCCCCCTGGACAGATCAAACTATGGCTACACCTTC. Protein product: CASSSPLDRSNYGYTF.

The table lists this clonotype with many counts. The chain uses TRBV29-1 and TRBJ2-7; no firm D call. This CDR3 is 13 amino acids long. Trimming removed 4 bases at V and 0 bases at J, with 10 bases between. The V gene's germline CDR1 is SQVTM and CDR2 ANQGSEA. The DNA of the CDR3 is TGCAGCGTTGTTTGGGTCAACTCCTACGAGCAGTACTTC. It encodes CSVVWVNSYEQYF.

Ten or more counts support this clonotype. In DNA, the CDR3 is TGTGCCAGCAGTTTACATGGGAGGAGTTCGGCCGGGGAGCTGTTTTTT. Protein sequence: CASSLHGRSSAGELFF. The gene calls are TRBV12-3 or TRBV12-4 and TRBJ2-2; maybe TRBD2 (6 bases). Trimming took 2 bases from V and 6 from J, leaving 16 bases between them. This CDR3 has 16 residues.

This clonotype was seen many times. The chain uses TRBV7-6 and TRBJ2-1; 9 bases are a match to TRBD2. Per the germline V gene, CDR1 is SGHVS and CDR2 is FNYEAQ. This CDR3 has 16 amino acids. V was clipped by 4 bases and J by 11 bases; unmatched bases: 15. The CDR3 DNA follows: TGTGCCAGCAGCTCCCTGACCGGGACTAGCCGGGGGAAGCAGTTCTTC. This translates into CASSSLTGTSRGKQFF.